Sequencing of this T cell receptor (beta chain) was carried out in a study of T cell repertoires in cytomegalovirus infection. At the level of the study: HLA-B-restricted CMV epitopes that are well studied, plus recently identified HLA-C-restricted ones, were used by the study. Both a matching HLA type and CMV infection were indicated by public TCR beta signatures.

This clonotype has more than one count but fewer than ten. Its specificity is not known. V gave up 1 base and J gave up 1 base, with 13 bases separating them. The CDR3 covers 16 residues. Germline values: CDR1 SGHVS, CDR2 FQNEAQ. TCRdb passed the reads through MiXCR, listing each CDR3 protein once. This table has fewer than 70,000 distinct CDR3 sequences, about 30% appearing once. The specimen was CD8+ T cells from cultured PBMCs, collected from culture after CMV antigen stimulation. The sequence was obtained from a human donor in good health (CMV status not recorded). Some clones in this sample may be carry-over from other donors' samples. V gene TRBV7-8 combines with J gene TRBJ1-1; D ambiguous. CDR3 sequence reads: CASSLVVIDTNTEAFF. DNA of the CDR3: TGTGCCAGCAGCTTAGTAGTGATAGATACGAACACTGAAGCTTTCTTT.